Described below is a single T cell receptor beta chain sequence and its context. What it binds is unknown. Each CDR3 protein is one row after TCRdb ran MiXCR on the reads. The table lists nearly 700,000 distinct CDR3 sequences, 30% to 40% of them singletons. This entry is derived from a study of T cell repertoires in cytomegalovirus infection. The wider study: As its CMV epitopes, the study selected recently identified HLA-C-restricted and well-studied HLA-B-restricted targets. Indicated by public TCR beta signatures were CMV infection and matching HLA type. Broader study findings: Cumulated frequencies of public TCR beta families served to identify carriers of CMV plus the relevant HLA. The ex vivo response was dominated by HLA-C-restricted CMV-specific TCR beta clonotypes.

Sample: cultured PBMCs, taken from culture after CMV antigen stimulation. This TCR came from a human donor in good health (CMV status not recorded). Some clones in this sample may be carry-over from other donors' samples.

The CDR3 reads CASSLLTGSSYNSPLHF. The CDR3, as DNA: TGTGCCAGTAGTCTGCTGACAGGGAGCTCCTATAATTCACCCCTCCACTTT. V usage is TRBV19 and J usage is TRBJ1-6, with 7 nucleotides matching TRBD1. V dropped 5 bases and J dropped 0; count of bases not matched to a gene: 7. Germline CDR1 reads LNHDA; CDR2 reads SQIVND (reference sequence). The CDR3 length is 17 residues.